Below, 25 T cell receptor beta chains from the same sample are listed, as sequenced in a study of T cell responses to AZD1222 COVID-19 vaccine (TCRdb year 2021). The sample's time point label, in plain terms: about 28 days (+/-7) after the second vaccine dose. The library was produced with the immunoSEQ multiplex PCR assay. TCRdb mirrors the immuneACCESS table, restricted to in-frame sequences. Some clones are absent from its copies; in checked studies, under half trace to an unresolved V gene, and the reason for the others is unknown. This sample lists some 100,000 clones; about 86% were detected once. The ten largest make up approximately 15% of the sample. Sample: peripheral blood, taken 28 days after the second AZD1222 dose. Receptor source: an adult who received the AZD1222 COVID-19 vaccine.

The V gene is TRBV5-5, the J gene TRBJ1-2; 8 bases fit TRBD1. Germline-derived CDR1 and CDR2 are SGHKS and YYEKEE (reference sequence). Trimming took 4 bases from V and 8 from J; bases not matched to a gene: 13. CDR3 length: 15 amino acids. The DNA for the CDR3 is TGTGCCAGCAGCCGTGACAGGGGCCTCAGGGGAGGCTACACCTTC. As protein: CASSRDRGLRGGYTF.

The chain uses TRBV19 and TRBJ2-7, with 12 bases matching TRBD2. The CDR3 is 13 residues long. J lost 5 bases, V lost 10 bases, and 6 bases had no gene match. Germline V gene data show CDR1 as LNHDA and CDR2 as SQIVND (reference sequence). The CDR3 coding sequence is TGTGCCACCAGACTAGCGGGAGCCCACGAGCAGTACTTC. Residues: CATRLAGAHEQYF.

This rearrangement joins TRBV27 to TRBJ1-3; TRBD1 is a possible D gene (5 bases). The CDR3 sequence is 18 residues long. V was trimmed by 8 bases and J by 1 base, leaving 24 bases between them. From germline, CDR1 is MNHEY and CDR2 SMNVEV (reference sequence). Written as DNA, the CDR3 is TGTGCCAGCCCCAATGGACGACAGAAGCCTTCTTCTGGAAACACCATATATTTT. It translates to CASPNGRQKPSSGNTIYF.

The gene calls are TRBV7-3 and TRBJ2-3, with 8 positions matching TRBD1. V gave up 5 bases and J gave up 10 bases; unmatched junction bases: 5. This CDR3 spans 12 amino acids. Germline assignment: CDR1 SGHTA and CDR2 FQGTGA. CDR3 nucleotides: TGTGCCAGCAGCCGACAGGGGACGGCGCAGTATTTT. As protein: CASSRQGTAQYF.

This chain links TRBV9 with TRBJ1-6, with D perhaps TRBD1 (5 bases). This CDR3 spans 16 amino acids. Per the germline V gene, CDR1 is SGDLS and CDR2 is YYNGEE. V lost 1 base, J lost 8 bases, and 16 bases lay in between. The CDR3 loop reads CASSVKTAGSDSPLHF. The CDR3 nucleotides read TGTGCCAGCAGCGTAAAAACGGCAGGGTCGGATTCACCCCTCCACTTT.

The chain links TRBV2 to TRBJ1-5; 7 nucleotides align to TRBD1. Trimming took 5 bases from V and 5 from J; bases not matched to a gene: 6. This CDR3 is 14 amino acids long. Germline V gives CDR1 SNHLY, CDR2 FYNNEI. The CDR3 loop is CASSFQGDHQPQHF. In DNA, the CDR3 is TGTGCCAGCAGTTTCCAGGGGGATCATCAGCCCCAGCATTTT.

This chain connects TRBV7-3 to TRBJ1-1; 7 bases match TRBD1. The CDR3 contains 13 residues. After removal of 6 bases from V and 4 bases from J, the junction contained 5 bases not matched to a gene. Germline V CDR1 and CDR2: SGHTA, FQGTGA. The CDR3: CASRSQGGTEAFF. The CDR3 DNA is TGTGCCAGCAGAAGCCAGGGGGGCACTGAAGCTTTCTTT.

The rearrangement uses TRBV19 and TRBJ1-5; no clear D. Trimming removed 5 bases from V and 1 base from J, with 12 bases in between. Germline values: CDR1 LNHDA, CDR2 SQIVND (reference sequence). This CDR3 is 15 amino acids long. CDR3 sequence reads: CASSLARWSNQPQHF. In DNA, the CDR3 is TGTGCCAGTAGTCTGGCGAGATGGAGCAATCAGCCCCAGCATTTT.

The chain couples TRBV7-8 to TRBJ2-1; 12 nucleotides agree with TRBD2. Germline trimming cut 3 bases from V and 3 bases from J; bases unmatched to any gene: 3. The CDR3 is 16 amino acids. From germline, CDR1 is SGHVS and CDR2 FQNEAQ. The CDR3 DNA reads TGTGCCAGCAGCTTTCGGACTAGCGGGATCTACAATGAGCAGTTCTTC. It yields the protein CASSFRTSGIYNEQFF.

The genes are TRBV6-2 or TRBV6-3 and TRBJ1-6; D may be TRBD1 (6 bases). The V end was cut by 5 bases, the J end by 7 bases, with 12 bases between. Looked up from germline, CDR1 is MNHEY and CDR2 is SVGEGT. The CDR3 totals 14 residues. The CDR3 sequence: CASSGQTGNSPLHF. The CDR3 coding sequence is TGTGCCAGCAGTGGACAGACAGGAAATTCACCCCTCCACTTT.

This rearrangement joins TRBV3-1 (or the pseudogene TRBV3-2) to TRBJ2-3; TRBD2 aligns across 12 bases. The CDR3 is 15 residues long. The ends lost 4 bases at V and 6 bases at J; junction bases unmatched: 5. The germline V gene has CDR1 LGHDT and CDR2 YNNKEL (reference sequence). CDR3 coding DNA: TGTGCCAGCAGCCCACTAGCGGGAGGTGGGGATACGCAGTATTTT. Amino acids: CASSPLAGGGDTQYF.

This clone has a single count. The J gene is TRBJ2-5, the V gene TRBV5-1; 9 bases line up with TRBD1. Germline V gene lookup returns CDR1 SGHRS and CDR2 YFSETQ. This CDR3 contains 15 residues. J lost 5 bases, V lost 5 bases, and 10 bases had no gene match. CDR3 coding DNA: TGCGCCAGCAGGAGACAGGGGGAGGACTGGGAGACCCAGTACTTC. Translating it yields CASRRQGEDWETQYF.

The V and J genes are TRBV6-5 and TRBJ1-2; TRBD1 agrees at 7 bases. With 6 bases clipped from V and 2 bases from J, the junction kept 6 bases outside the gene matches. This CDR3 has 14 amino acids. Germline assignment: CDR1 MNHEY and CDR2 SVGAGI. The CDR3 DNA sequence: TGTGCCAGCAGGCCCGGGACAGTGAACTATGGCTACACCTTC. As protein: CASRPGTVNYGYTF.

CDR3 nucleotides: TGTGCCAGCGCGGCGGGGGGGGACGAGCAGTACTTC. Translated: CASAAGGDEQYF. The gene calls are TRBV11-2 and TRBJ2-7; TRBD2 agrees at 9 bases. With V trimmed by 8 bases and J by 5 bases, 4 bases remained unmatched. The CDR3 has 12 residues. CDR1 is SGHAT and CDR2 is FQNNGV in the germline V gene.

This chain joins TRBV11-3 and TRBJ2-7, with 8 bases lining up with TRBD2. Trimming at V came to 3 bases and at J to 6 bases, leaving 1 base not matched to a gene. The CDR3 spans 12 residues. Germline V lookup: CDR1 SGHNT, CDR2 YENEEA. The CDR3 sequence is CASSFGGAEQYF. CDR3 nucleotides: TGTGCCAGCAGCTTCGGGGGGGCCGAGCAGTACTTC. The entire variable domain, with the rest obtained from reference TRBV11-3 and TRBJ2-7, is as follows: EAGVVQSPRYKIIEKKQPVAFWCNPISGHNTLYWYLQNLGQGPELLIRYENEEAVDDSQLPKDRFSAERLKGVDSTLKIQPAELGDSAVYLCASSFGGAEQYFGPGTRLTVT.

The rearrangement joins TRBV6-6 to TRBJ1-5; D remains unclear. The ends were cut back, 2 bases at V and 5 bases at J, with 13 bases in the middle. The CDR3 totals 15 residues. Germline V gene lookup returns CDR1 MNHNY and CDR2 SVGAGI (reference sequence). The CDR3 DNA sequence: TGTGCCAGCAGTTACCACAGCAATAGGGATCAGCCCCAGCATTTT. It translates to CASSYHSNRDQPQHF.

The sample holds a few counts of this clone. The CDR3 coding sequence is TGCAGCGTTGAAGATCTAGCGGGAGGGGGCAATGAGCAGTTCTTC. Translating it yields CSVEDLAGGGNEQFF. The chain recombines TRBV29-1 with TRBJ2-1; 12 nucleotides align to TRBD2. CDR1 and CDR2 from the germline V gene are SQVTM and ANQGSEA. J was trimmed by 6 bases and V by 0 bases; bases with no gene match: 3. CDR3 size: 15 residues.

CDR3 sequence (DNA): TGTGCCAGTAGTATCAATAACAGGGTCGTTACGCAGTATTTT. Protein sequence: CASSINNRVVTQYF. The chain couples TRBV19 to TRBJ2-3, with D maybe TRBD1 (6 bases). The CDR3 is 14 residues long. V dropped 3 bases and J dropped 8 bases, with 15 bases sitting between them. The V gene's germline CDR1 is LNHDA and CDR2 SQIVND (reference sequence).

This chain uses TRBV7-8 with TRBJ2-7; no firm D call. With 2 bases removed from V and 4 bases from J, the gap between germline ends came to 6 bases. Per germline, CDR1 SGHVS and CDR2 FQNEAQ. The CDR3 consists of 12 residues. Written as DNA, the CDR3 is TGTGCCAGCAGCTTACCCGGATACGAGCAGTACTTC. Translating it yields CASSLPGYEQYF.

This chain connects TRBV19 to TRBJ2-1; TRBD1 aligns across 9 bases. V dropped 6 bases and J dropped 9; count of bases not matched to a gene: 9. The CDR3 loop spans 14 amino acids. Germline CDR1 LNHDA, CDR2 SQIVND (reference sequence). The CDR3 loop is CASSTGTGFFEQFF. CDR3 DNA sequence: TGTGCCAGTAGCACCGGGACAGGGTTTTTTGAGCAGTTCTTC.

The gene calls are TRBV7-8 and TRBJ2-6, with 8 nucleotides matching TRBD1. Germline lookup yields CDR1 SGHVS and CDR2 FQNEAQ. The CDR3 sequence is 17 residues long. The V and J ends lost 2 bases and 2 bases, in that order; junction bases with no gene match: 5. For the CDR3, the DNA is TGTGCCAGCAGCTTATTGCAGGGGGCAACTGGGGCCAACGTCCTGACTTTC. Translating gives CASSLLQGATGANVLTF.

V usage is TRBV7-9 and J usage is TRBJ1-2, with 8 bases identical to TRBD1. CDR1 is SEHNR, CDR2 FQNEAQ, per germline (reference sequence). Trimming took 11 bases from V and 5 from J; bases not matched to a gene: 10. The CDR3 sequence is 13 residues long. The CDR3 DNA reads TGTGCCCTTGACAGGGGCCTTGGGTATGGCTACACCTTC. Translation: CALDRGLGYGYTF.

Comment on this clone: At one end, the junction sequence differs from germline, possibly due to a read error. V is TRBV9 and J is TRBJ1-2; TRBD1 agrees at 7 bases. Germline V lookup: CDR1 SGDLS, CDR2 YYNGEE. The CDR3 runs to 13 residues. This CDR3 reads CASSVVHMGGQSF. The CDR3, as DNA: TGTGCCAGCAGCGTAGTCCACATGGGGGGACAGAGCTTC.

The chain recombines TRBV7-6 with TRBJ2-5; 15 bases map to TRBD2. Germline V gene sequence: CDR1 SGHVS, CDR2 FNYEAQ. This CDR3 spans 20 amino acids. Trimming took 5 bases from V and 1 from J; bases not matched to a gene: 14. The CDR3 here is CASSHTLGTSGGLPQETQYF. The CDR3 coding sequence is TGTGCCAGCAGCCATACATTAGGGACTAGCGGGGGGCTCCCCCAAGAGACCCAGTACTTC. Full variable domain (rest looked up from reference TRBV7-6 and TRBJ2-5): GAGVSQSPRYKVTKRGQDVALRCDPISGHVSLYWYRQALGQGPEFLTYFNYEAQQDKSGLPNDRFSAERPEGSISTLTIQRTEQRDSAMYRCASSHTLGTSGGLPQETQYFGPGTRLLVL.

The chain joins TRBV11-3 to TRBJ2-3, with a weak D call TRBD1 (6 bases). V lost 3 bases, J lost 2 bases, and 15 bases lay in between. In germline, CDR1 is SGHNT, CDR2 YENEEA. CDR3 length: 16 amino acids. DNA of the CDR3: TGTGCCAGCAGCTTTACAGGGTCGGGTTACACAGATACGCAGTATTTT. Residues: CASSFTGSGYTDTQYF.